This T cell receptor beta chain was documented in a study of HIV-infected patients and healthy controls. This clonotype was observed at least ten times. Reverse transcription used about 500 ng RNA and constant-region primers for alpha and beta. Using multiplexing indices, alpha and beta chain libraries were generated apart by chain-specific third strand synthesis. Each CDR3 protein is one row after TCRdb ran MiXCR on the 5' RACE reads. This table holds about 18,000 distinct CDR3 sequences, 8% to 10% found once. Roughly three months, about 14 weeks, into antiretroviral therapy, follow-up blood was collected. All unsorted peripheral T cells were captured because whole blood was used without fractionation. The sample consisted of blood, taken during antiretroviral therapy. This clonotype was obtained from an adult with HIV infection.

The chain's CDR3 is CASSLDSFIATNEKLFF. For the CDR3, the DNA is TGCGCCAGCAGCCTGGACAGCTTTATCGCAACTAATGAAAAACTGTTTTTT. The rearrangement uses TRBV5-1 and TRBJ1-4, with D maybe TRBD1 (6 bases). Between the trimmed V and J ends, which lost 4 bases and 0 bases, there was a span of 16 bases. Germline V gives CDR1 SGHRS, CDR2 YFSETQ. The CDR3 totals 17 residues.